One sample yielded the 7 T cell receptor beta chains listed below, sequenced in a study of T cell responses to AZD1222 COVID-19 vaccine. Repertoires were generated with immunoSEQ multiplex PCR, while TCRdb's copy carries only in-frame clones and drops some. The table shows about 130,000 clones, with approximately 89% occurring only once. The sequencing here drew on peripheral blood, taken on day 0 of AZD1222 vaccination. Every receptor here comes from an adult in good health.

The genes are TRBV11-1 and TRBJ2-1; weak D call: TRBD2 (6 bases). Trimming removed 5 bases from V and 3 bases from J, with 11 bases in between. The CDR3 covers 14 residues. Germline CDR1 reads SGHAT; CDR2 reads FQDESV (reference sequence). Written as DNA, the CDR3 is TGTGCCAGCAGCCGGGGCGGGGACTACAATGAGCAGTTCTTC. Its protein product is CASSRGGDYNEQFF. Variable domain in full (rest from reference TRBV11-1 and TRBJ2-1): EAEVAQSPRYKITEKSQAVAFWCDPISGHATLYWYRQILGQGPELLVQFQDESVVDDSQLPKDRFSAERLKGVDSTLKIQPAELGDSAMYLCASSRGGDYNEQFFGPGTRLTVL.

The genes are TRBV6-2 or TRBV6-3 and TRBJ2-1; 7 nucleotides line up with TRBD2. The CDR3 extends over 15 amino acids. Germline CDR1 is MNHEY and CDR2 is SVGEGT. J lost 2 bases, V lost 4 bases, and 5 bases had no gene match. CDR3 nucleotides: TGTGCCAGCAGTTCCTTGGGGGGGGCCTACAATGAGCAGTTCTTC. Its protein is CASSSLGGAYNEQFF.

J is TRBJ2-2 and V is TRBV27; D remains unclear. This CDR3 is built from 12 residues. The germline CDR1 and CDR2 sequences are MNHEY and SMNVEV (reference sequence). V lost 3 bases, J lost 7 bases, and 6 bases lay in between. CDR3 DNA: TGTGCCAGCAGTTTTTATCTCGGGGAGCTGTTTTTT. Translation: CASSFYLGELFF.

This chain links TRBV10-3 with TRBJ1-2; D may be TRBD1 (5 bases). Germline values: CDR1 ENHRY, CDR2 SYGVKD. The CDR3 loop spans 16 amino acids. The V and J ends lost 0 bases and 3 bases respectively, with 14 bases between them. The chain's CDR3 is CAISESVMGVHYGYTF. The CDR3 DNA follows: TGTGCCATCAGTGAGTCAGTCATGGGGGTACACTATGGCTACACCTTC.

V is TRBV6-4 and J is TRBJ1-1; no definite D call. The V gene lost 4 bases and the J gene lost 3 bases, with 9 bases spanning the gap. The CDR3 has 13 residues. Germline CDR1 is MRHNA and CDR2 is SNTAGT. The CDR3 bases are TGTGCCAGCAGTGCTTTGGTGTACACTGAAGCTTTCTTT. Translated, it gives CASSALVYTEAFF.

V gene TRBV3-1 (or the pseudogene TRBV3-2) combines with J gene TRBJ1-3; D is unclear. V was shortened by 0 bases and J by 4 bases, with 10 bases between the two germline ends. CDR1 is LGHDT and CDR2 is YNNKEL in the germline V gene (reference sequence). The CDR3 extends over 15 amino acids. CDR3 residues: CASSQDRSGGNTIYF. The CDR3 DNA sequence: TGTGCCAGCAGCCAAGATAGGTCGGGGGGAAACACCATATATTTT.

The V call is TRBV10-3, the J call TRBJ2-7; 9 bases align to TRBD1. The CDR3 consists of 13 residues. V lost 7 bases, J lost 3 bases, and 4 bases stayed unmatched. Germline CDR1 and CDR2: ENHRY and SYGVKD. CDR3 protein: CAITGTGHYEQYF. The CDR3 DNA follows: TGTGCCATCACCGGGACAGGGCACTACGAGCAGTACTTC.